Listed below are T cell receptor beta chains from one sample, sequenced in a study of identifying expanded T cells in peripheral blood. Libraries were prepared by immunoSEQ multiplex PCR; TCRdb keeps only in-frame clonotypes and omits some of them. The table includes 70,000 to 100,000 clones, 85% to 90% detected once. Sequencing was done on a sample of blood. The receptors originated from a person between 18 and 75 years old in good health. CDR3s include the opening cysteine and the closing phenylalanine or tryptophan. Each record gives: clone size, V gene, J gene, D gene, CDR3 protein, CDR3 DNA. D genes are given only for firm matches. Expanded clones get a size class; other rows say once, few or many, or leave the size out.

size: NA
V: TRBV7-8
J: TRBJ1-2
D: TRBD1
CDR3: CASSLGLGTGYGYTF
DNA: TGTGCCAGCAGCTTGGGGCTTGGGACAGGGTATGGCTACACCTTC

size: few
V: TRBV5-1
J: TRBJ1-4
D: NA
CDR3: CASSVQGQVNEKLFF
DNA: TGCGCCAGCAGCGTCCAGGGGCAAGTAAATGAAAAACTGTTTTTT

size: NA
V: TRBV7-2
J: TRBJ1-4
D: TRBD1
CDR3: CASSAKPGTDNEKLFF
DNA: TGTGCCAGCAGCGCGAAGCCCGGGACAGATAATGAAAAACTGTTTTTT

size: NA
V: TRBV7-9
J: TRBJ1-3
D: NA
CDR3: CASSLATIYF
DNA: TGTGCCAGCAGCTTAGCAACCATATATTTT

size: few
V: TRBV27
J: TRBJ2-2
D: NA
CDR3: CASSLLQANTGELFF
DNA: TGTGCCAGCAGTTTATTACAGGCGAACACCGGGGAGCTGTTTTTT

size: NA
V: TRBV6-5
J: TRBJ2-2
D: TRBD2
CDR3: CAVSGGPTGELFF
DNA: TGTGCCGTAAGCGGGGGGCCGACCGGGGAGCTGTTTTTT

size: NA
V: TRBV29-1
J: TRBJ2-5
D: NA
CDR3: CSVRGPQETQYF
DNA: TGCAGCGTCCGAGGACCTCAAGAGACCCAGTACTTC

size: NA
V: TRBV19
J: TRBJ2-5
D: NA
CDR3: CASSIVDRQETQYF
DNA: TGTGCCAGTAGTATAGTGGACAGACAAGAGACCCAGTACTTC

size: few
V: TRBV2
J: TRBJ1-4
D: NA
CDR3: CASSLTGMPGGELFF
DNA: TGTGCCAGCAGCTTAACCGGGATGCCCGGCGGGGAACTGTTTTTT

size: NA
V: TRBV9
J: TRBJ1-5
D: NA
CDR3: CASSTGYSNQPQHF
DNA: TGTGCCAGCAGCACAGGGTATAGCAATCAGCCCCAGCATTTT

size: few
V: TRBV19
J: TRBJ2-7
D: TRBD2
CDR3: CASSPLAGGRGEQYF
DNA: TGTGCCAGTAGCCCCCTAGCGGGGGGCCGCGGCGAGCAGTACTTC

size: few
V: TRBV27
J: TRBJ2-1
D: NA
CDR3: CASSRETSSYNEQFF
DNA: TGTGCCAGCAGTCGGGAGACTAGCTCCTACAATGAGCAGTTCTTC

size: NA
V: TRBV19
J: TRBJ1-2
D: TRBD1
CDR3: CASSIADRVELINYGYTF
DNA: TGTGCCAGTAGTATAGCTGACAGGGTAGAACTAATTAACTATGGCTACACCTTC

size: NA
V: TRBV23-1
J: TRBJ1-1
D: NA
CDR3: CASSPERPLQNTEAFF
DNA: TGCGCCAGCAGTCCCGAAAGACCGCTACAGAACACTGAAGCTTTCTTT

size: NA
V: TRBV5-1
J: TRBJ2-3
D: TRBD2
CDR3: CASSLEVFERGSVDTQYF
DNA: TGCGCCAGCAGCTTGGAGGTTTTTGAGCGGGGGTCAGTAGATACGCAGTATTTT

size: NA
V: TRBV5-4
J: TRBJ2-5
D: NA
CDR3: CASTTHGGQETQYF
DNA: TGTGCCAGCACCACCCATGGGGGTCAAGAGACCCAGTACTTC

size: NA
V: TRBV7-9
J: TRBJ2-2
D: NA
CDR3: CAYRWMDAGELFF
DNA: TGTGCCTACCGCTGGATGGACGCCGGGGAGCTGTTTTTT

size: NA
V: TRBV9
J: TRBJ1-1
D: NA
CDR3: CASSGSEPEAFF
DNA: TGTGCCAGCAGCGGCTCGGAGCCTGAAGCTTTCTTT

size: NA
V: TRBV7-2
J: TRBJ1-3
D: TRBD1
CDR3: CASSLTGVASGNTIYF
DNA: TGTGCCAGCAGCTTAACAGGGGTTGCCTCTGGAAACACCATATATTTT

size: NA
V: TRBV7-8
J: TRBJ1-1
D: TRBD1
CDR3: CASSAVGGATEAFF
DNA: TGTGCCAGCAGCGCGGTAGGGGGCGCCACTGAAGCTTTCTTT

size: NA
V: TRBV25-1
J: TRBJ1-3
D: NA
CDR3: CASSPSGSQSSGNTIYF
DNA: TGTGCCAGCAGTCCCTCCGGGAGCCAGAGCTCTGGAAACACCATATATTTT